The sequence of this T cell receptor (beta chain) was determined in a study of cytomegalovirus exposure and HLA in healthy donors. The study's findings and limits: Rare sequences made up most TCRs, while some public TCRs were found in many donors.

V was pared by 2 bases and J by 8 bases, with 16 bases between. Germline V gives CDR1 MNHEY, CDR2 SMNVEV (reference sequence). The CDR3 length is 15 residues. The method was immunoSEQ multiplex PCR; TCRdb's version includes in-frame clones alone and lacks a portion of them. Of more than 200,000 clones listed, about nine tenths are singletons. Regarding this clone: Its antigen is not known.

Sequenced sample: PBMCs. This receptor was obtained from a woman in her 30s in good health and CMV-seronegative. The V and J genes are TRBV27 and TRBJ2-1; D is unresolved. Here the CDR3 reads CASSLGLGNTDEQFF. In nucleotides, the CDR3 is TGTGCCAGCAGTTTAGGGCTCGGTAATACCGATGAGCAGTTCTTC.